This T cell receptor beta chain was observed in a study of blood T cell repertoires in COVID-19. Turning to the study itself: The cDNA or gDNA used as material had been derived from T cells, B-cell-depleted T cells, or PBMCs.

Authors' analysis steps: Reference gene primer amplification gave estimated nucleated cell counts. The protocol was immunoSEQ multiplex PCR, while the TCRdb copy is restricted to in-frame clones and leaves out a portion. V, J and clone size are taken as reported in that table, and D and trimming were inferred from the DNA itself. The sample includes 250,000 to 300,000 clones, around 83% of them seen just once. V was shortened by 6 bases and J by 9 bases, with 22 bases between the two germline ends. The length of the CDR3 is 14 residues. Germline V CDR1 and CDR2: SGHTS, YDEGEE. Participant ages covered about 18 to 89 years across 24 US areas.

The chain employs TRBV5-8 and TRBJ2-7; possible D gene TRBD2, 6 bases. The TCR was taken from a man between 40 and 49 years old who had been exposed to COVID-19. The sample taken for sequencing was PBMCs or T cells enriched from blood (not recorded which). CDR3 coding DNA: TGTGCCAGCACCTACGGGTGGGGGGTGAATGTGCAGTACTTC. Amino acids: CASTYGWGVNVQYF.